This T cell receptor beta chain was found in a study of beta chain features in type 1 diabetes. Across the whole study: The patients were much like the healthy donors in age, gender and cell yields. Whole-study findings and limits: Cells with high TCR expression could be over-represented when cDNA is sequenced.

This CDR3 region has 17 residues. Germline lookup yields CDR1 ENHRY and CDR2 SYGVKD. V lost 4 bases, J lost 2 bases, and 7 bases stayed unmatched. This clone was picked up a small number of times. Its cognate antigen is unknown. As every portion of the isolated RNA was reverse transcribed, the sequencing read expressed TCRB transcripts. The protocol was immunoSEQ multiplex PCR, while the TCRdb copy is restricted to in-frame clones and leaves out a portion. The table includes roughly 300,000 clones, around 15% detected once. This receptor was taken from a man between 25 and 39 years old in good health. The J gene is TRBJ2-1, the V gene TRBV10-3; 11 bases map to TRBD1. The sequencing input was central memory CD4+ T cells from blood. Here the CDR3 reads CAISALPGQGAYNEQFF. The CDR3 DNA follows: TGTGCCATCAGTGCGCTGCCGGGACAGGGGGCCTACAATGAGCAGTTCTTC.